This TCR beta chain was captured in a study of blood T cell repertoires in COVID-19. Only in-frame clones appear in the TCRdb table, and some are missing; sequencing was by immunoSEQ multiplex PCR. The repertoire has around 120,000 clones, about nine tenths of them found once; the top ten carry approximately 8%. This CDR3 has 15 amino acids. Germline CDR1 SGHTA, CDR2 FQGNSA. V was clipped by 1 base and J by 0 bases, with 10 bases between them. The clonotype comes from a man between 65 and 85 years old who had recovered from COVID-19. V gene TRBV7-2 combines with J gene TRBJ2-7; D perhaps matches TRBD2 (5 bases). Input material: peripheral blood. For the CDR3, the DNA is TGTGCCAGCAGCTTAGTCCCAGACTACTCCTACGAGCAGTACTTC. Its protein is CASSLVPDYSYEQYF.